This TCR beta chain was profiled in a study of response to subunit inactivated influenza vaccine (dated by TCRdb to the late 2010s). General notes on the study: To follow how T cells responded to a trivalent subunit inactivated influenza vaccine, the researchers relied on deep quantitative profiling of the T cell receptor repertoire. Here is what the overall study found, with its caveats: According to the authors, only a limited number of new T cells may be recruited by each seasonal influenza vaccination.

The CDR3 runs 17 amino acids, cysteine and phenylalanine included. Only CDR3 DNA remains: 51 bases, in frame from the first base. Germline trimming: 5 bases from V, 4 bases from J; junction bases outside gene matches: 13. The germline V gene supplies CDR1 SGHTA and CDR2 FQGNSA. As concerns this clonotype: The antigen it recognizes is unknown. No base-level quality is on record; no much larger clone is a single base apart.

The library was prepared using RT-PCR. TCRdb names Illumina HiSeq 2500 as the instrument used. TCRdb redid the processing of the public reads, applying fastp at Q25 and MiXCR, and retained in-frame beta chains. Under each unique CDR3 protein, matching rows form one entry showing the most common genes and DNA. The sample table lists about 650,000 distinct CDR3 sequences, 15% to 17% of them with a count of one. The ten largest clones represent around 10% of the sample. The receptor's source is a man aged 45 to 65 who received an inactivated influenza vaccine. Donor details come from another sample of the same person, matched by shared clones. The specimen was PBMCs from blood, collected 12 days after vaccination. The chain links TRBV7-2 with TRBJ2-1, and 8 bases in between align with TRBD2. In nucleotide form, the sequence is TGTGCCAGCAGCCCCGGGGTAGCGGGGCTTATGTACAATGAGCAGTTCTTC. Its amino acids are CASSPGVAGLMYNEQFF.